This TCR beta chain was sequenced for a study of blood T cell repertoires in COVID-19. The germline V and J ends were trimmed by 5 bases and 3 bases, with 11 bases remaining between them. Germline loops: CDR1 SGHTA, CDR2 FQGNSA. The CDR3 is 13 amino acids. The method was immunoSEQ multiplex PCR; TCRdb's version includes in-frame clones alone and lacks a portion of them. Among some 17,000 clones listed, 75% to 90% were seen once. The table lists this clone with a count of one. This rearrangement joins TRBV7-2 to TRBJ2-7, with D possibly being TRBD1 (5 bases). Sequencing input: peripheral blood. This clonotype originated in an elderly man with acute or convalescent COVID-19. The CDR3 DNA sequence: TGTGCCAGCAGCCAAGTGACAGACTACGAGCAGTACTTC. Residues: CASSQVTDYEQYF.